The entry below gives a single T cell receptor (beta chain) sequence along with its context. CDR1 is KGHSH and CDR2 is LQKENI in the germline V gene. This CDR3 region has 15 residues. Between the trimmed V and J ends, which lost 0 bases and 2 bases, there was a span of 10 bases. Generated by immunoSEQ multiplex PCR, the TCRdb table keeps only in-frame clones and is missing some. The sample yields 140,000 to 150,000 clones, 88% seen once. The source of the sample is a study of blood T cell repertoires in COVID-19. This sequence was found in a man aged 55 to 70 with active or convalescent COVID-19. The sample taken for sequencing was peripheral blood. The chain links TRBV18 to TRBJ1-2; D is possibly TRBD1 (5 bases). In nucleotides, the CDR3 is TGTGCCAGCTCACCACCGAGACAGTTAAACTATGGCTACACCTTC. This translates into CASSPPRQLNYGYTF.